These 19 T cell receptor beta chains were all obtained from the same sample, sequenced in a study of shared clonotypes between healthy human individuals. Profiled with immunoSEQ multiplex PCR; TCRdb holds only in-frame clones, not every one. Among roughly 1 million clones, about 75% were seen once, and the ten largest hold roughly 1.4%. The source material was memory CD4+ T cells sorted from blood. Regarding subset: CD45RA-negative fraction. Source of these receptors: a young man in good health.

This clone was recorded a few times. The V call is TRBV30, the J call TRBJ2-5; 7 positions agree with TRBD2. Trimming took 3 bases from V and 2 from J; bases not matched to a gene: 24. CDR1 is GTSNPN and CDR2 is SVGIG in the germline V gene (reference sequence). The CDR3 has 20 amino acids. This CDR3 is CAWSTPRWGGDFGKQETQYF. DNA for the CDR3: TGTGCCTGGAGCACTCCCCGGTGGGGGGGGGATTTCGGGAAGCAAGAGACCCAGTACTTC.

The chain couples TRBV19 to TRBJ1-5, with D tentatively TRBD1 (5 bases). V lost 0 bases and J lost 7, with 10 bases in between. Germline lookup yields CDR1 LNHDA and CDR2 SQIVND (reference sequence). This CDR3 is 14 amino acids long. CDR3 sequence reads: CASSIDRDRQPQHF. The CDR3 DNA reads TGTGCCAGTAGTATAGACCGGGACCGCCAGCCCCAGCATTTT.

V gene TRBV4-2 combines with J gene TRBJ2-5; no firm D call. The V and J ends lost 4 bases and 1 base respectively, with 7 bases between them. From germline, CDR1 is LGHNA and CDR2 YNFKEQ. The CDR3 is 13 amino acids. CDR3 amino acids: CASSPDVQETQYF. CDR3 DNA sequence: TGTGCCAGCAGCCCCGATGTCCAAGAGACCCAGTACTTC.

The chain is built from TRBV7-8 and TRBJ2-6, with 8 bases matching TRBD1. Unmatched junction bases numbered 13, after V lost 5 bases and J lost 4 bases. The CDR3 contains 18 residues. Per the germline V gene, CDR1 is SGHVS and CDR2 is FQNEAQ. CDR3 amino acids: CASSQRTGNLYGANVLTF. CDR3 nucleotide sequence: TGTGCCAGCAGCCAACGGACAGGGAATCTGTACGGGGCCAACGTCCTGACTTTC.

The chain has TRBV10-3 and TRBJ2-7; perhaps TRBD2 as D (6 bases). The germline CDR1 and CDR2 sequences are ENHRY and SYGVKD. This CDR3 is built from 11 residues. V was clipped by 10 bases and J by 7 bases, with 14 bases between them. The CDR3 is CATSEGREQYF. In DNA form, the CDR3 reads TGTGCCACTTCCGAGGGGAGGGAGCAGTACTTC.

This chain connects TRBV28 to TRBJ2-3, with 7 bases matching TRBD1. The CDR3 totals 13 residues. V shed 6 bases, J shed 5 bases, and the junction held 5 bases outside the gene matches. Germline lookup yields CDR1 MDHEN and CDR2 SYDVKM. CDR3 sequence reads: CASSTGVGDTQYF. In DNA, the CDR3 is TGTGCCAGCAGCACAGGGGTGGGAGATACGCAGTATTTT.

This clone occurred a few times. Other DNA sequences from this sample encode an identical CDR3 as well. V gene TRBV5-1 combines with J gene TRBJ2-3; TRBD2 matches at 7 bases. The J segment lost 0 bases and the V segment lost 0 bases, leaving 1 base of the junction unmatched. The V gene's germline CDR1 is SGHRS and CDR2 YFSETQ. This CDR3 contains 15 residues. The CDR3: CASSLDSGSTDTQYF. As DNA, the CDR3 is TGCGCCAGCAGCTTGGATAGCGGGAGCACAGATACGCAGTATTTT. Together with reference TRBV5-1 and TRBJ2-3, the CDR3 gives the full variable domain: KAGVTQTPRYLIKTRGQQVTLSCSPISGHRSVSWYQQTPGQGLQFLFEYFSETQRNKGNFPGRFSGRQFSNSRSEMNVSTLELGDSALYLCASSLDSGSTDTQYFGPGTRLTVL.

This chain links TRBV10-2 with TRBJ2-7; TRBD1 aligns across 7 bases. Germline CDR1 WSHSY, CDR2 SAAADI. J gave up 7 bases and V 4 bases, and 10 bases lay outside the gene matches. The CDR3 covers 14 residues. The CDR3 DNA reads TGCGCCAGCAGTGGAGGGGGCAACCTAGGGGAGCAGTACTTC. Its protein product is CASSGGGNLGEQYF.

The chain uses TRBV29-1 and TRBJ2-2, with D possibly called TRBD1 or TRBD2 (6 bases each). Germline assignment: CDR1 SQVTM and CDR2 ANQGSEA. The CDR3 length is 14 residues. Trimming left V 4 bases short and J 1 base short, with 10 bases between. Written as DNA, the CDR3 is TGCAGCGTTGCCGGAGGGGGGAACACCGGGGAGCTGTTTTTT. It is translated as CSVAGGGNTGELFF.

This clone was counted a few times. Distinct nucleotide sequences in the sample also encode this CDR3. V gene TRBV5-1 combines with J gene TRBJ1-1, with D hard to call. The length of the CDR3 is 13 residues. Germline V lookup: CDR1 SGHRS, CDR2 YFSETQ. V was clipped by 0 bases and J by 0 bases, with 3 bases between them. Here the CDR3 reads CASSLGVNTEAFF. As DNA, the CDR3 is TGCGCCAGCAGCTTGGGAGTGAACACTGAAGCTTTCTTT.

This chain connects TRBV7-9 to TRBJ2-6; D uncertain. From germline, CDR1 is SEHNR and CDR2 FQNEAQ (reference sequence). CDR3 length equals 13 residues. Trimming took 10 bases from V and 4 from J, leaving 11 bases between them. CDR3 DNA: TGTGCCACCATTTTTTCCGGGGCCAACGTCCTGACTTTC. Its protein is CATIFSGANVLTF.

The chain recombines TRBV5-3 with TRBJ1-5; D call uncertain. Being an ORF, TRBV5-3 has a function that is uncertain. Trimming took off 3 bases at V and 2 bases at J, with 12 bases between the two ends. The CDR3 spans 15 residues. The CDR3 DNA reads TGTGCCAGAAGCTGGGAATATGACGGCAATCAGCCCCAGCATTTT. This gives the protein CARSWEYDGNQPQHF.

The V call is TRBV10-2, the J call TRBJ1-1; possibly TRBD1 for D (5 bases). V was shortened by 2 bases and J by 4 bases, with 11 bases between the two germline ends. CDR1 is WSHSY and CDR2 is SAAADI in the germline V gene. The CDR3 runs to 14 residues. The CDR3, as DNA: TGCGCCAGCAGTGAGGGGGCGAGGAGCACTGAAGCTTTCTTT. Translating gives CASSEGARSTEAFF.

This clone was observed a single time. This same CDR3 is encoded by further DNA sequences in the sample. V is TRBV5-1 and J is TRBJ2-1; 8 nucleotides line up with TRBD1. J gave up 5 bases and V 4 bases, and 5 bases lay outside the gene matches. CDR1 SGHRS and CDR2 YFSETQ come from the germline V gene. The CDR3 is made up of 14 amino acids. The CDR3 sequence is CASSGGQGNNEQFF. The DNA for the CDR3 is TGCGCCAGCAGCGGAGGACAGGGAAACAATGAGCAGTTCTTC.

This clone was seen a few times. This rearrangement joins TRBV18 to TRBJ2-3; 10 nucleotides line up with TRBD2. This CDR3 has 17 amino acids. The V segment lost 3 bases and the J segment 0 bases; nucleotides outside the gene matches: 6. The germline V gene encodes CDR1 KGHSH and CDR2 LQKENI. The CDR3 region has the DNA TGTGCCAGCTCACCTATTCAACTAGCGGGGAGCACAGATACGCAGTATTTT. The encoded protein is CASSPIQLAGSTDTQYF.

In this sample, this clone turned up many times. Other DNA sequences in this specimen translate into the identical CDR3. The rearrangement joins TRBV5-6 to TRBJ1-4; D is perhaps TRBD1 (6 bases). The CDR3 has 13 amino acids. V lost 4 bases, J lost 8 bases, and 12 bases lay in between. The germline gives CDR1 SGHDT, CDR2 YYEEEE. This chain's CDR3 is CASSLDRGEKLFF. For the CDR3, the DNA is TGTGCCAGCAGCCTAGATAGGGGGGAAAAACTGTTTTTT.

The V and J genes are TRBV5-5 and TRBJ2-1, with 12 nucleotides matching TRBD2. The ends lost 4 bases at V and 2 bases at J; junction bases unmatched: 1. Germline-derived CDR1 and CDR2 are SGHKS and YYEKEE (reference sequence). This CDR3 is 15 amino acids long. The CDR3 DNA follows: TGTGCCAGCAGCCGGACTAGCGGGACCTACAATGAGCAGTTCTTC. Translated, it gives CASSRTSGTYNEQFF.

This chain joins TRBV4-3 and TRBJ1-4; possibly TRBD1 for D (5 bases). Trimming stripped 4 bases from V and 7 bases from J, with 16 bases between. CDR3 size: 15 residues. Germline CDR1 and CDR2: LGHNA and YSLEER. The CDR3: CASSPYRDSFEKLFF. In DNA, the CDR3 is TGCGCCAGCAGCCCCTACCGGGACTCCTTTGAAAAACTGTTTTTT.

This clone was picked up a small number of times. The rearrangement links TRBV11-2 to TRBJ1-3; D unresolved. The CDR3 is 15 amino acids. V was cut by 5 bases and J by 3 bases, with 14 bases left in between. Germline-derived CDR1 and CDR2 are SGHAT and FQNNGV. CDR3 in DNA: TGTGCCAGCAGCGTTAATGCGGGTGTTGGAAACACCATATATTTT. Its protein is CASSVNAGVGNTIYF. Complete variable domain (other parts from reference TRBV11-2 and TRBJ1-3): EAGVAQSPRYKIIEKRQSVAFWCNPISGHATLYWYQQILGQGPKLLIQFQNNGVVDDSQLPKDRFSAERLKGVDSTLKIQPAKLEDSAVYLCASSVNAGVGNTIYFGEGSWLTVV.